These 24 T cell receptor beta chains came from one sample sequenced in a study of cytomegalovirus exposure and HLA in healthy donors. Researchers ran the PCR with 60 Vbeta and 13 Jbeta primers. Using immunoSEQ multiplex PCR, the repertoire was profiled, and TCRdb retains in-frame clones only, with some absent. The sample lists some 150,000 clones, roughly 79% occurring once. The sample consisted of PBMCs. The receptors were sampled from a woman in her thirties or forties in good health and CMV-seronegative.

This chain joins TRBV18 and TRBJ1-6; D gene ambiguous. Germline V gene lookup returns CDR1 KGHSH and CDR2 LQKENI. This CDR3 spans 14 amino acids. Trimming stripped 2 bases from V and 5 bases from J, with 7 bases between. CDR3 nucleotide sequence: TGTGCCAGCTCACCAGGGAGTGATAATTCACCCCTCCACTTT. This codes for CASSPGSDNSPLHF.

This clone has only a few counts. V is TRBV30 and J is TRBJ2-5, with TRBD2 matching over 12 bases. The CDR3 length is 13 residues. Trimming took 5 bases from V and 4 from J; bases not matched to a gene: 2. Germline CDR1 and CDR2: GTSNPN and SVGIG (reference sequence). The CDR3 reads CAWSSGGAETQYF. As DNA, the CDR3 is TGTGCCTGGTCTAGCGGGGGGGCAGAGACCCAGTACTTC.

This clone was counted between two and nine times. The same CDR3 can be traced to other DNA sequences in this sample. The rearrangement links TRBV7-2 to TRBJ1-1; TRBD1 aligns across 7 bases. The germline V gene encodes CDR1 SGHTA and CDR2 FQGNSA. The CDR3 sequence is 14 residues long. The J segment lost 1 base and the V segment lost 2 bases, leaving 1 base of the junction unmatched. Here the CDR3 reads CASSLYRGNTEAFF. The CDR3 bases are TGTGCCAGCAGCTTATACAGGGGGAACACTGAAGCTTTCTTT. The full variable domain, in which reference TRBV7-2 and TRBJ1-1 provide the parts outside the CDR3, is GAGVSQSPSNKVTEKGKDVELRCDPISGHTALYWYRQSLGQGLEFLIYFQGNSAPDKSGLPSDRFSAERTGGSVSTLTIQRTQQEDSAVYLCASSLYRGNTEAFFGQGTRLTVV.

CDR3 DNA: TGTGCCATCAGGGGGGACAGTTATCAGCCCCAGCATTTT. It translates to CAIRGDSYQPQHF. This chain links TRBV10-3 with TRBJ1-5; TRBD1 agrees at 7 bases. CDR3 length: 13 amino acids. The J segment lost 5 bases and the V segment lost 6 bases, leaving 4 bases of the junction unmatched. CDR1 ENHRY and CDR2 SYGVKD come from the germline V gene.

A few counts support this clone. CDR3 amino acids: CASREGQGSCEAFF. CDR3 in DNA: TGTGCCAGCAGGGAGGGACAGGGAAGCTGCGAAGCTTTCTTT. V and J are TRBV5-6 and TRBJ1-1, with TRBD1 identical over 9 bases. V gave up 5 bases and J gave up 8 bases; unmatched junction bases: 10. CDR1 SGHDT and CDR2 YYEEEE come from the germline V gene. The CDR3 runs to 14 residues.

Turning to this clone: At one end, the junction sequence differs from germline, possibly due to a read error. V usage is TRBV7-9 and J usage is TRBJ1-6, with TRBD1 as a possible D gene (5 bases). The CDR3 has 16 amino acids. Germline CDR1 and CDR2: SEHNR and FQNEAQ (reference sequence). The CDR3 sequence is CSSSPHSGGTNSPLHF. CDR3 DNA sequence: TGTTCCAGCAGCCCACACAGTGGAGGGACGAATTCACCCCTCCACTTT. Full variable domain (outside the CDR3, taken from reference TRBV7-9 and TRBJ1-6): DTGVSQNPRHKITKRGQNVTFRCDPISEHNRLYWYRQTLGQGPEFLTYFQNEAQLEKSRLLSDRFSAERPKGSFSTLEIQRTEQGDSAMYLCSSSPHSGGTNSPLHFGNGTRLTVT.

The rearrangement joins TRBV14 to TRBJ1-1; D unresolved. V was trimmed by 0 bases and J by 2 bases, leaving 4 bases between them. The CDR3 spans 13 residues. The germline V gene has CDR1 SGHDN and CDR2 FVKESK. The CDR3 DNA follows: TGTGCCAGCAGCCAAGACCTCAACACTGAAGCTTTCTTT. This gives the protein CASSQDLNTEAFF.

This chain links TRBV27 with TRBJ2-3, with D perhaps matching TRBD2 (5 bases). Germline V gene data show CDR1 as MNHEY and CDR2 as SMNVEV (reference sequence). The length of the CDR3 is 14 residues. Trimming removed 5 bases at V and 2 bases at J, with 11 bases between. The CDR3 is CASSPGSYTDTQYF. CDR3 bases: TGTGCCAGCAGTCCGGGATCCTACACAGATACGCAGTATTTT.

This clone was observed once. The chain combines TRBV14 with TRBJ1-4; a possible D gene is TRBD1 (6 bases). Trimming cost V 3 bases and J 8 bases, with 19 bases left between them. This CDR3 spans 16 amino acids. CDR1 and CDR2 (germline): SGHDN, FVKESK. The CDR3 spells CASSQRAPSQGEKLFF. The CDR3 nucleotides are TGTGCCAGCAGCCAGAGAGCGCCGAGCCAGGGGGAAAAACTGTTTTTT.

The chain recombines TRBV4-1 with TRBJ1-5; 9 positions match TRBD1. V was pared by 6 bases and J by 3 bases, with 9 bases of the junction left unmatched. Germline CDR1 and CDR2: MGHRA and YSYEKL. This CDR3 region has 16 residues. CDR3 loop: CASSPGQGWDNQPQHF. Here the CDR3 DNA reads TGCGCCAGCAGTCCGGGACAGGGATGGGACAATCAGCCCCAGCATTTT.

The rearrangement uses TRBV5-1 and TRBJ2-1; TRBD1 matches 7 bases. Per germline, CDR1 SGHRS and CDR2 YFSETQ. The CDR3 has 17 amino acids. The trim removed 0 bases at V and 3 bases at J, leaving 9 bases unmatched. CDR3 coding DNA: TGCGCCAGCAGCTTGGTTGTCACAGGGGCCAACTACAATGAGCAGTTCTTC. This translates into CASSLVVTGANYNEQFF.

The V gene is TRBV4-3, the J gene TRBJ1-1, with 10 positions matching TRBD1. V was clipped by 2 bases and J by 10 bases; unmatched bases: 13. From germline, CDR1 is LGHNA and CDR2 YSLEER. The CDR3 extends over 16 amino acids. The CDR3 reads CASSQSGQGSRLGAFF. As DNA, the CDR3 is TGCGCCAGCAGCCAATCGGGACAGGGGTCAAGGTTAGGAGCTTTCTTT.

The CDR3 coding sequence is TGCGCCAGCAGCCAAGGGGTGACAGGGAAAGAAAAACTGTTTTTT. Its protein is CASSQGVTGKEKLFF. The chain is built from TRBV4-3 and TRBJ1-4; 7 nucleotides agree with TRBD1. The CDR3 runs 15 residues. The trim removed 1 base at V and 8 bases at J, leaving 7 bases unmatched. CDR1 and CDR2 (germline): LGHNA, YSLEER.

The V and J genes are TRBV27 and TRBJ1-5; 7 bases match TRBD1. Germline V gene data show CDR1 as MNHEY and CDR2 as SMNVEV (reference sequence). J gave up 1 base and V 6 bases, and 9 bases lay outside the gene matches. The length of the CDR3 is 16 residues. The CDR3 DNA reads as TGTGCCAGCAGCACTGGGAAACAGGGGAGCAATCAGCCCCAGCATTTT. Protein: CASSTGKQGSNQPQHF.

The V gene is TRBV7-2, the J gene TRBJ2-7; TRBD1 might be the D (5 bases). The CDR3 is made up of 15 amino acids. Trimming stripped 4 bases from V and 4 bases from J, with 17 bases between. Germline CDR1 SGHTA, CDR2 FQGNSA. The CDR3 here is CASSSQVPPPYEQYF. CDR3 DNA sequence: TGTGCCAGCAGCTCACAGGTCCCCCCTCCTTACGAGCAGTACTTC.

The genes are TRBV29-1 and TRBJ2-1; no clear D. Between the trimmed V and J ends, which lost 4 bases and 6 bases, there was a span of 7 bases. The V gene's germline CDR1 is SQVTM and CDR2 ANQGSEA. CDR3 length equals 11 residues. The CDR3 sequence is CSVGHVNEQFF. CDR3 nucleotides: TGCAGCGTTGGACATGTCAATGAGCAGTTCTTC.

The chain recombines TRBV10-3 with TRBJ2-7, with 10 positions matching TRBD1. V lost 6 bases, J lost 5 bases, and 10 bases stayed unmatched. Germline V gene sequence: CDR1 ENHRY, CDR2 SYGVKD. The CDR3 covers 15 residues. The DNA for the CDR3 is TGTGCCATCAGCGGGCCGGACAGGGGGACCCACGAGCAGTACTTC. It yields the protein CAISGPDRGTHEQYF.

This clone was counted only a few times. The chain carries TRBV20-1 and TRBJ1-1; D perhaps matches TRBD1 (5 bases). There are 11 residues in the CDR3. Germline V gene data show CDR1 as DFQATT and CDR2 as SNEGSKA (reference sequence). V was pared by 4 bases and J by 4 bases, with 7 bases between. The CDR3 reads CSAMGGTEAFF. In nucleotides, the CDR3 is TGCAGTGCTATGGGGGGCACTGAAGCTTTCTTT.

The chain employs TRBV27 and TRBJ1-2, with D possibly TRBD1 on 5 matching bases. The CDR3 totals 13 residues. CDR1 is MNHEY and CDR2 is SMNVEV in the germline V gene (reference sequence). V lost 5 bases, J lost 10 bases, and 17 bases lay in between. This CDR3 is CASSPADILDYTF. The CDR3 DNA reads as TGTGCCAGCAGTCCCGCGGACATTCTCGACTACACCTTC.

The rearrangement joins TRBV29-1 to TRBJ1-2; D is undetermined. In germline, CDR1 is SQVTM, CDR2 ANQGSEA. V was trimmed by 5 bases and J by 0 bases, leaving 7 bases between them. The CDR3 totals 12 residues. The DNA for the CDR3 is TGCAGCGTTCGAGATTCTAACTATGGCTACACCTTC. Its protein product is CSVRDSNYGYTF. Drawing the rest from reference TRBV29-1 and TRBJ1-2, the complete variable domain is SAVISQKPSRDICQRGTSLTIQCQVDSQVTMMFWYRQQPGQSLTLIATANQGSEATYESGFVIDKFPISRPNLTFSTLTVSNMSPEDSSIYLCSVRDSNYGYTFGSGTRLTVV.

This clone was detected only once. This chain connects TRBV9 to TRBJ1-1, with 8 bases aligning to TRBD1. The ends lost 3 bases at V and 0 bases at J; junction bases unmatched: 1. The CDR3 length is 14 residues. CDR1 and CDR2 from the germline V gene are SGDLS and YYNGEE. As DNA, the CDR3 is TGTGCCAGCAGCGGACAGGGGATGAACACTGAAGCTTTCTTT. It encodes CASSGQGMNTEAFF.

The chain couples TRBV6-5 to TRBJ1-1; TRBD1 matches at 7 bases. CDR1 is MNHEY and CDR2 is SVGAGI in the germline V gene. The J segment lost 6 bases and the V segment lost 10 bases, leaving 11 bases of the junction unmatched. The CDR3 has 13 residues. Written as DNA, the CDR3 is TGTGCCATAAGCAGGGGGACGACGGCTGAAGCTTTCTTT. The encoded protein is CAISRGTTAEAFF.

CDR3 region: CASSGLAGGSVTKGETQYF. The CDR3 DNA sequence: TGCGCCAGCAGTGGACTAGCGGGGGGCTCTGTTACCAAGGGAGAGACCCAGTACTTC. The chain joins TRBV10-2 to TRBJ2-5; 13 positions match TRBD2. J lost 4 bases, V lost 4 bases, and 15 bases had no gene match. The CDR3 consists of 19 residues. Germline lookup yields CDR1 WSHSY and CDR2 SAAADI.

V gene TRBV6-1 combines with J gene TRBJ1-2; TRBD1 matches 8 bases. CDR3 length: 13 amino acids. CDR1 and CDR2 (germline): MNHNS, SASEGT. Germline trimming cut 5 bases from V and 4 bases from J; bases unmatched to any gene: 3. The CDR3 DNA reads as TGTGCCAGCAGTCCTACAGGGGGCTATGGCTACACCTTC. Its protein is CASSPTGGYGYTF.